This T cell receptor beta chain was profiled in a study of shared clonotypes between healthy human individuals. Clones were read by immunoSEQ multiplex PCR, and TCRdb kept only the in-frame ones, dropping some. The sample lists about 2.4 million clones; approximately 94% were seen once. Germline lookup yields CDR1 GTSNPN and CDR2 SVGIG (reference sequence). There are 13 residues in the CDR3. V was trimmed by 1 base and J by 1 base, leaving 5 bases between them. The origin of this receptor is a man aged 18 to 29 in good health. Some clones in this sample may be carry-over from other donors' samples. This chain connects TRBV30 to TRBJ2-1, with no clear D. Source material: naive CD4+ T cells from PBMCs. Subset: CD45RA+ positively selected. The CDR3 nucleotides are TGTGCCTGGAGTGCCGCTTCCTACAATGAGCAGTTCTTC. Translating gives CAWSAASYNEQFF.